This T cell receptor (beta chain) was found in a study of shared clonotypes between healthy human individuals. The germline V gene encodes CDR1 SGHVS and CDR2 FQNEAQ. Trimming took 1 base from V and 4 from J; bases not matched to a gene: 7. The CDR3 is made up of 16 amino acids. Deep was the level at which the assay was run. Unsorted PBMC contributed about 270 ng DNA, 25,000 to 35,000 T cell genomes, to each replicate PCR. Per the original methods: Filtering was not the same, since immunoSEQ gave junction-only sequences without quality scores. The method was immunoSEQ multiplex PCR; TCRdb's version includes in-frame clones alone and lacks a portion of them. D and trimming come from the DNA, and the V and J calls and clone size come from that table. The sample lists about 530,000 clones, roughly 79% occurring once.

The sequencing input was PBMCs. The gene calls are TRBV7-8 and TRBJ2-1, with 7 bases lining up with TRBD2. The TCR was taken from a woman aged 40 to 50 in good health. Some clones in this sample may be carry-over from other donors' samples. CDR3 bases: TGTGCCAGCAGCTTAGAGTGGGCGGGAGATTACAATGAGCAGTTCTTC. This gives the protein CASSLEWAGDYNEQFF.